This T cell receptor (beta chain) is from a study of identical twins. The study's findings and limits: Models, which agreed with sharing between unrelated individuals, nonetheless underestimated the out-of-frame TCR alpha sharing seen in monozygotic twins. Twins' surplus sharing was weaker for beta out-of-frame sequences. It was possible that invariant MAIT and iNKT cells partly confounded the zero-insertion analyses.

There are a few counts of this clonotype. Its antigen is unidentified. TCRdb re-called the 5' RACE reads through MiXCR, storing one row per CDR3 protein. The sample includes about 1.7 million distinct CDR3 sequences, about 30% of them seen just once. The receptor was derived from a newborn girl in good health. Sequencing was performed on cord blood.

CDR3: CAWTGQGAGYTF. The CDR3 DNA is TGTGCCTGGACGGGACAGGGGGCCGGCTACACCTTC. The chain uses TRBV30 and TRBJ1-2; 12 positions match TRBD1. With 4 bases clipped from V and 8 bases from J, the junction kept 2 bases outside the gene matches. Germline values: CDR1 GTSNPN, CDR2 SVGIG (reference sequence). The CDR3 sequence is 12 residues long.